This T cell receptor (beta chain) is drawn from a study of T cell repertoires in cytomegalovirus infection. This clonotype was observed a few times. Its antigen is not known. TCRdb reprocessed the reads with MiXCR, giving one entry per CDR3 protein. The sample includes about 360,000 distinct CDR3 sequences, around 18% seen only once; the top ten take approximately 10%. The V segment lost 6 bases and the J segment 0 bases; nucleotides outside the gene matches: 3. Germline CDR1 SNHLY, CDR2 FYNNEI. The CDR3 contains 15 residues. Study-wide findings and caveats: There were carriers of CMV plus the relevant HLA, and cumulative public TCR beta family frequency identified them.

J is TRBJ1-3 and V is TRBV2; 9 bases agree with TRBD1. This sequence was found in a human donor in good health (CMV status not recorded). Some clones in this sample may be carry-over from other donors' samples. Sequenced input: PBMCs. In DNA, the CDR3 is TGTGCCAGCAGCGGGGACAGGGACTCTGGAAACACCATATATTTT. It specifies CASSGDRDSGNTIYF.